This T cell receptor beta chain was retrieved from a study of vaccination and CD4 T cells after COVID-19. Background on the study: The post-COVID samples were taken a median around 93 days after diagnosis, anywhere from 35 to 161. Each of the control cultures got a CEFX pool, an HIV-1 Nef pool, or no peptide. Overall study results and limits: Spike mono-reactivity was evident in 304 of the 307 vaccine-specific clones derived from convalescent patients.

Sequenced with the Oncomine TCR Beta short-read assay was DNA taken from cultured CD4+ T cells. TCRdb independently ran MiXCR on the PCR reads; one entry per CDR3 protein. The sample includes 14,000 to 15,000 distinct CDR3 sequences, 40% to 50% of them seen just once. Deletions cut 4 bases from V and 5 bases from J, with 18 bases between. In germline, CDR1 is SEHNR, CDR2 FQNEAQ (reference sequence). The CDR3 contains 16 residues. Treatment noted: approximately nine-day PBMC culture with coronavirus spike peptide pools or control peptides (ViraFEST assay). Wells that each held 1.5 million to 2 million PBMCs were cultured with 9.5 to 10 IU/ml IL-2 and 10 ug/ml peptide pools. A remark on this clonotype: No antigen is known for it.

The sequenced sample consisted of CD4+ T cells from blood, cultured in vitro. This TCR was sampled from a human donor who had recovered from COVID-19. The chain has TRBV7-9 and TRBJ2-1, with TRBD2 as a possible D gene (6 bases). The CDR3: CASSSQSRGVNNEQFF. In nucleotides, the CDR3 is TGTGCCAGCAGCTCCCAATCGCGGGGCGTTAACAATGAGCAGTTCTTC.